This T cell receptor (beta chain) came from a study of blood T cell repertoires in COVID-19. About the research overall: Nucleic acid was either cDNA or gDNA, and it came from T cells, B-cell-depleted T cells, or PBMCs.

Original data processing: Amplifying reference gene primers gave estimates of nucleated cell counts. Clones were read by immunoSEQ multiplex PCR, and TCRdb kept only the in-frame ones, dropping some. V and J calls and clone size come straight from that table; D and trimming were deduced from the DNA. This sample has roughly 520,000 clones, with 85% to 90% found just once. This clone was seen only once. Recovery among Cohort 3 donors was established by two negative PCRs, clearance, or symptom resolution. This CDR3 comprises 20 residues. Looked up from germline, CDR1 is MNHEY and CDR2 is SMNVEV (reference sequence). V gave up 5 bases and J gave up 0 bases; unmatched junction bases: 18.

The clonotype originates from a woman between 35 and 50 years old who had recovered from COVID-19. The sequenced sample was PBMCs or T cells enriched from blood (not recorded which). The V call is TRBV27, the J call TRBJ2-1; the match to TRBD1 covers 8 bases. In DNA form, the CDR3 reads TGTGCCAGCAGTCGTCGCGGCAGGGGGCTCGATTTCCGCTCCTACAATGAGCAGTTCTTC. Translation: CASSRRGRGLDFRSYNEQFF.